This entry is about one TCR beta chain. This specimen belongs to a study of blood T cell repertoires in COVID-19. Generated by immunoSEQ multiplex PCR, the TCRdb table keeps only in-frame clones and is missing some. The sample consists of 200,000 to 300,000 clones, over 75% of them appearing once. V was cut by 10 bases and J by 4 bases, with 22 bases left in between. CDR3 size: 15 residues. Per germline, CDR1 ENHRY and CDR2 SYGVKD. The V and J genes are TRBV10-3 and TRBJ1-2; no clear D gene. Sequencing was performed on peripheral blood. This TCR came from a human donor in a cohort sampled during active COVID-19. CDR3 sequence reads: CATKGGVQLIYGYTF. In nucleotides, the CDR3 is TGTGCCACAAAAGGCGGGGTCCAACTCATCTATGGCTACACCTTC.